Listed below are T cell receptor beta chains from one sample, sequenced in a study of blood T cell repertoires in COVID-19. TCRdb keeps only in-frame clones here, not all; method: immunoSEQ multiplex PCR. The sample consists of 130,000 to 150,000 clones, about four fifths of them appearing once. Sequencing input: peripheral blood. These receptor sequences come from a woman older than 75 with acute or convalescent COVID-19. CDR3s include the opening cysteine and the closing phenylalanine or tryptophan. The D gene is left open where the match is weak. Where a row states a size, it is once, few, many or the class of an expanded clone; other rows omit it.

CDR3aa	CDR3nt	d_gene	abundance	j_gene	v_gene
CAWTQEGGVGQYF	TGTGCCTGGACCCAAGAGGGGGGGGTAGGGCAGTACTTC	-	-	TRBJ2-7	TRBV30
CASSLTGGASASNTEAFF	TGTGCCAGCAGTCTAACAGGGGGCGCTTCGGCCTCGAACACTGAAGCTTTCTTT	TRBD1	-	TRBJ1-1	TRBV7-9
CASSTSYLSSRPGDTEAFF	TGTGCCAGTAGTACGTCCTACCTTTCTTCCCGGCCGGGGGACACTGAAGCTTTCTTT	-	-	TRBJ1-1	TRBV19
CASRIAGGQETQYF	TGTGCCAGCAGAATAGCGGGGGGCCAAGAGACCCAGTACTTC	TRBD2	-	TRBJ2-5	TRBV7-9
CAWSVIRYTGELFF	TGTGCCTGGAGTGTAATCCGTTACACCGGGGAGCTGTTTTTT	-	-	TRBJ2-2	TRBV30
CASSKRTGGNTEAFF	TGTGCCAGCAGTAAGCGGACAGGGGGGAACACTGAAGCTTTCTTT	TRBD1	-	TRBJ1-1	TRBV6-5
CASSRTGSDYGYTF	TGTGCCAGCAGCCGGACAGGGAGTGACTATGGCTACACCTTC	TRBD1	-	TRBJ1-2	TRBV6-2/TRBV6-3
CASSPPYVVDTQYF	TGTGCCAGCAGCCCCCCCTATGTGGTAGATACGCAGTATTTT	-	-	TRBJ2-3	TRBV13
CASSPTSSSTDTQYF	TGTGCCAGCTCACCCACAAGTTCTAGCACAGATACGCAGTATTTT	-	-	TRBJ2-3	TRBV18
CASSPTGGYGGELFF	TGTGCCAGCAGCCCGACAGGGGGCTATGGCGGGGAGCTGTTTTTT	TRBD1	once	TRBJ2-2	TRBV11-2
CASSLGGASSYEQYF	TGCGCCAGCAGCTTGGGTGGGGCTAGCTCCTACGAGCAGTACTTC	-	-	TRBJ2-7	TRBV5-1
CASRLEGGTAGNTIYF	TGTGCAAGTCGCTTAGAAGGGGGGACAGCCGGAAACACCATATATTTT	-	-	TRBJ1-3	TRBV12-2
CASSLRQRVQHF	TGTGCCAGCAGCTTAAGACAGCGGGTACAGCATTTT	-	-	TRBJ1-5	TRBV7-4
CASSPLALYGYTF	TGTGCCAGCTCACCACTGGCTTTATATGGCTACACCTTC	-	-	TRBJ1-2	TRBV18
CAISDAVGAGNTIYF	TGTGCCATCAGTGATGCGGTAGGGGCTGGAAACACCATATATTTT	-	-	TRBJ1-3	TRBV10-3
CASRAGDNYGYTF	TGTGCCAGCAGGGCAGGTGATAACTATGGCTACACCTTC	-	few	TRBJ1-2	TRBV6-6
CASRTGTDYNSPLHF	TGTGCCAGCAGAACCGGGACAGATTATAATTCACCCCTCCACTTT	TRBD1	-	TRBJ1-6	TRBV6-5
CSVDKTGGNYGYTF	TGCAGCGTTGACAAGACAGGGGGAAACTATGGCTACACCTTC	TRBD1	few	TRBJ1-2	TRBV29-1
CASSLNRDTEQYF	TGTGCCAGCAGCCTAAACCGGGACACGGAGCAGTACTTC	-	-	TRBJ2-7	TRBV5-4
CASSELRGKSQPQHF	TGTGCCAGCAGTGAATTGCGGGGGAAGAGTCAGCCCCAGCATTTT	-	-	TRBJ1-5	TRBV2
CASTLGQGVNYGYTF	TGCGCCAGCACGTTAGGACAAGGGGTTAACTATGGCTACACCTTC	-	-	TRBJ1-2	TRBV5-1
CASKREGEKLFF	TGTGCCAGCAAAAGGGAGGGTGAAAAACTGTTTTTT	-	-	TRBJ1-4	TRBV7-2
CASSLEGRVGTEAFF	TGTGCCAGCAGCTTAGAAGGCAGGGTTGGCACTGAAGCTTTCTTT	-	-	TRBJ1-1	TRBV7-2
CASSIGQGSYTF	TGTGCCAGCAGCATAGGACAGGGGAGCTACACCTTC	TRBD1	-	TRBJ1-2	TRBV7-9
CASSPEGRRQPQHF	TGTGCCAGCTCACCGGAGGGGAGAAGGCAGCCCCAGCATTTT	-	-	TRBJ1-5	TRBV18
CASSGTYNSPLHF	TGTGCCAGTAGCGGGACTTACAATTCACCCCTCCACTTT	-	-	TRBJ1-6	TRBV19
CASSLTGGAINQPQHF	TGTGCCAGCAGCCTAACAGGAGGGGCAATCAATCAGCCCCAGCATTTT	-	-	TRBJ1-5	TRBV4-2
CASSLLAANTGELFF	TGTGCCAGCAGCTTATTGGCGGCGAACACCGGGGAGCTGTTTTTT	-	-	TRBJ2-2	TRBV7-9
CASSYRTGNTEAFF	TGTGCCAGCAGTTACCGGACAGGGAACACTGAAGCTTTCTTT	TRBD1	-	TRBJ1-1	TRBV6-6
CASRGSREANEQFF	TGTGCCAGCCGGGGGTCTAGGGAGGCTAATGAGCAGTTCTTC	-	few	TRBJ2-1	TRBV2
CASSEQGADTQYF	TGTGCCAGCAGCGAACAGGGGGCAGATACGCAGTATTTT	TRBD1	-	TRBJ2-3	TRBV7-3